This section outlines one TCR beta chain sequence together with its context. Its antigen is not yet known. Base quality data are lacking; no much larger clone is found one base away. This specimen comes from a study of shared clonotypes between healthy human individuals (dated by TCRdb to about 2020). Background on the whole study: The cohort included three men and a couple of women between 18 and 49 years of age. The study deeply sequenced blood TCR repertoires of about 5 healthy adults to estimate repertoire size and the extent of clonotype sharing between individuals. Each donor's leukapheresis produced roughly between about 0.8 and 10 billion PBMCs. Different laboratories and diverse techniques were used to prepare libraries and sequence TCR repertoires, to increase sequencing depth and limit assay-specific biases.

What the authors observed across the whole study: Pairwise subsampling indicated that sequencing depth was expected to affect the degree of clonotype sharing among donors. Sampling was limited to blood, and TCR repertoires in tissue likely differ from TCR repertoires in blood. The genetic and exposure-history diversity represented was limited by the small number of donors.

CDR1 and CDR2 were assigned from the germline V gene as SNHLY and FYNNEI. The CDR3 sequence holds 16 residues, the cysteine and phenylalanine included. The kept DNA is CDR3 alone, 48 bases in frame from the first base. V is trimmed back by 6 bases and J by 8 bases, and the junction contains 9 bases that no gene match accounts for. Donors were healthy HIV-negative adults with no recently reported acute infections or vaccinations. Every donor was a Caucasian adult living in Nashville, Tennessee, USA. For unsorted samples, roughly 91 million PBMCs were counted, and genomic DNA was extracted using the QIAamp DNA Blood Mini kit. Blood was obtained by leukapheresis, after which PBMCs were separated by Ficoll-Histopaque density gradient centrifugation and cryopreserved in liquid nitrogen vapor phase. TCR CDR3 regions were amplified from genomic DNA by multiplex PCR using the deep immunoSEQ assay. Genomic DNA extracted from each cell subset was distributed evenly over all wells of several immunoSEQ 96-well plates, and each plate served as one replicate. For unsorted PBMC, 250 to 350 ng of genomic DNA, equivalent to about 30,000 T cell genomes, went into each replicate PCR. Ten immunoSEQ deep assay plates were used to sequence the unsorted PBMC genomic DNA. The purified libraries were quantified using a Qubit 3.0 fluorometer, sized with a Bioanalyzer 2100, and then quantified again using the KAPA Library Quantification kit. Every immunoSEQ 96-well plate was sequenced on a separate single-read 150-cycle Illumina NextSeq 550 flow cell. On the study's bioinformatics: Because only junctional sequences without quality scores were contained in the immunoSEQ output, filtering matching that applied to full-length reads could not be performed. To assign V/J genes and CDR3, sequences were annotated against IMGT germline references using PyIR, a Python wrapper for IgBLAST v1.9. Reads were filtered out if the reads had weak V/J assignments (E-value above 1e-6), no CDR3, stop codons, out-of-frame junctions, or ambiguous translated residues. V3J clonotypes were defined as sequences sharing an identical inferred V gene, J gene, and CDR3 amino acid sequence. To compute the percentage overlap between repertoires, the number of shared unique clonotypes was divided by the size of the smaller repertoire. Three approaches were used to assess repertoire richness: RTK rarefaction, the Chao1 estimator, and Recon v2.1 estimates of unobserved clonotypes. This is the immuneACCESS table as TCRdb keeps it, with only in-frame sequences that have V and J called. A part of the clones is gone; compared with another copy, unresolved V genes explain less than half, and the rest is unexplained. V, J and clone size derive from that table, while D and trimming were established from the DNA sequence. This sample has about 530,000 clones in its table, and about three quarters of those were observed once. The ten biggest clones cover under 15% of the sample.

The rearranged segments are TRBV2 and TRBJ2-1, and 14 bases in between align with TRBD2. Sequenced sample: PBMCs. The TCR sequence derives from a woman aged 40 to 49 in good health. Some clones in this sample may be carry-over from other donors' samples. Here the CDR3 is given as CASRGLAGALDDEQFF. The bases read TGTGCCAGCAGGGGACTAGCGGGAGCGTTGGATGATGAGCAGTTCTTC.